Each of the 8 T cell receptor beta chains below was sequenced from the same sample in a study of T cells in Graves' hyperthyroidism and ophthalmopathy. The source material, RNA transcripts, was used to amplify TCR beta CDR3 regions. The HTBI primer set drove a first-round RT-PCR of the TCR CDR3. TCRdb reanalysed the multiplex PCR reads using MiXCR and keeps one entry per CDR3 protein. The repertoire holds about 600,000 distinct CDR3 sequences, around 15% seen once, with 3% to 4% in the top ten. The sample consisted of blood. The receptors originated from a woman aged 40 to 50 with Graves' ophthalmopathy.

This clonotype was seen a few times. The chain carries TRBV2 and TRBJ1-1, with 10 bases lining up with TRBD1. V trimming: 7 bases; J trimming: 0 bases; junction bases outside the gene matches: 5. This CDR3 comprises 15 residues. Germline values: CDR1 SNHLY, CDR2 FYNNEI. CDR3 nucleotides: TGTGCCAGCACCCCAGGGACAGGGGTGAACACTGAAGCTTTCTTT. Its translation: CASTPGTGVNTEAFF.

This clonotype was found many times. The chain recombines TRBV15 with TRBJ2-5; 7 nucleotides match TRBD1. Germline loops: CDR1 LNHNV, CDR2 YYDKDF (reference sequence). The CDR3 covers 15 residues. The V and J ends lost 3 bases and 2 bases, in that order; junction bases with no gene match: 6. The CDR3 sequence is CATSSGGQTQETQYF. CDR3 DNA: TGTGCCACCAGCAGTGGGGGACAGACACAAGAGACCCAGTACTTC.

This clonotype was recorded at least ten times. A read error may explain this, as a much larger clone is one base away. The chain joins TRBV2 to TRBJ2-7; D is undetermined. The ends were cut back, 3 bases at V and 0 bases at J, with 3 bases in the middle. Germline CDR1 reads SNHLY; CDR2 reads FYNNEI. The CDR3 consists of 12 residues. This CDR3 reads CASSDNSYEQYF. CDR3 coding DNA: TGTGCCAGCAGTGACAACTCCTACGAGCAGTACTTC. The whole variable domain, filled in from reference TRBV2 and TRBJ2-7, reads EPEVTQTPSHQVTQMGQEVILRCVPISNHLYFYWYRQILGQKVEFLVSFYNNEISEKSEIFDDQFSVERPDGSNFTLKIRSTKLEDSAMYFCASSDNSYEQYFGPGTRLTVT.

The genes are TRBV20-1 and TRBJ1-5; no clear D gene. CDR3 length: 11 amino acids. Trimming pared 6 bases from V and 7 bases from J, leaving 10 bases between. CDR1 DFQATT and CDR2 SNEGSKA come from the germline V gene (reference sequence). This chain's CDR3 is CSASLSQPQHF. The CDR3 DNA is TGCAGTGCCTCGCTGAGCCAGCCCCAGCATTTT.

This chain uses TRBV7-6 with TRBJ2-5; D not certain. Germline values: CDR1 SGHVS, CDR2 FNYEAQ. V gave up 5 bases and J gave up 1 base, with 11 bases separating them. The CDR3 length is 14 residues. The CDR3 is CASSLRRPQETQYF. CDR3 nucleotides: TGTGCCAGCAGCCTCCGCCGGCCCCAAGAGACCCAGTACTTC.

This clonotype was seen at least ten times. The rearrangement uses TRBV11-2 and TRBJ2-3, with D perhaps TRBD1 (5 bases). The germline V and J ends were trimmed by 6 bases and 2 bases, with 21 bases remaining between them. Germline CDR1 SGHAT, CDR2 FQNNGV. This CDR3 is built from 17 residues. The CDR3 loop is CASSPSGRILSTDTQYF. The CDR3, as DNA: TGTGCCAGCAGTCCCTCAGGGCGGATACTTTCCACAGATACGCAGTATTTT.

This clonotype was counted many times. This chain joins TRBV7-9 and TRBJ2-3; D gene uncertain. V dropped 3 bases and J dropped 2 bases, with 15 bases sitting between them. Germline V lookup: CDR1 SEHNR, CDR2 FQNEAQ (reference sequence). This CDR3 contains 16 residues. For the CDR3, the DNA is TGTGCCAGCAGCTTGACGGACCGCTACTCCACAGATACGCAGTATTTT. Protein sequence: CASSLTDRYSTDTQYF.

The chain carries TRBV19 and TRBJ1-1, with TRBD1 identical over 8 bases. The germline V gene has CDR1 LNHDA and CDR2 SQIVND (reference sequence). The CDR3 runs 14 residues. Trimming took 7 bases from V and 3 from J; bases not matched to a gene: 7. The CDR3 loop is CASTWDRRDTEAFF. The CDR3 nucleotides read TGTGCCAGTACCTGGGACAGGCGCGACACTGAAGCTTTCTTT. Complete variable domain (other parts from reference TRBV19 and TRBJ1-1): DGGITQSPKYLFRKEGQNVTLSCEQNLNHDAMYWYRQDPGQGLRLIYYSQIVNDFQKGDIAEGYSVSREKKESFPLTVTSAQKNPTAFYLCASTWDRRDTEAFFGQGTRLTVV.